This T cell receptor beta chain comes out of a study of beta chain features in type 1 diabetes. The sequenced template was cDNA made from the entire isolated RNA. Profiled with immunoSEQ multiplex PCR; TCRdb holds only in-frame clones, not every one. Of hundreds of thousands of clones in the sample, around 14% were seen once. This clone was seen only a few times. Antigen: not known. Study-level points and caveats: Researchers reported that naive, central memory and Treg TCRB repertoires appeared more similar in patients than in healthy donors. The question of HLA type influencing TCRB rearrangement was one that remained unresolved here. Reduced insertions and increased deletions marked VDJ junctions in type 1 diabetes patients. For patients and controls alike, PCR might favor shorter templates to the same degree.

Looked up from germline, CDR1 is SGHNT and CDR2 is YYREEE (reference sequence). The CDR3 loop spans 15 amino acids. V was clipped by 6 bases and J by 6 bases, with 19 bases between them. Sequencing was carried out using naive CD4+ T cells from blood. This clonotype was sampled from a woman aged 40 to 50 in good health. The chain employs TRBV5-4 and TRBJ2-1; tentatively, D is TRBD2 (5 bases). The DNA of the CDR3 is TGTGCCAGCATCCTTGGACTGGGCGGTGGCAATGAGCAGTTCTTC. The encoded protein is CASILGLGGGNEQFF. The variable domain in full, with the rest retrieved from reference TRBV5-4 and TRBJ2-1, is ETGVTQSPTHLIKTRGQQVTLRCSSQSGHNTVSWYQQALGQGPQFIFQYYREEENGRGNFPPRFSGLQFPNYSSELNVNALELDDSALYLCASILGLGGGNEQFFGPGTRLTVL.